A selection of T cell receptor beta chains follows, all from one sample in a study of T-cell reconstitution after alpha-beta-depleted transplantation in children. TCRdb re-called the PCR reads with MiXCR, one entry per CDR3 protein. The sample includes about 440,000 distinct CDR3 sequences, roughly 43% of them seen just once. This specimen was PBMCs, taken before TCRalphabeta/CD19-depleted stem cell transplant. The receptors stem from a girl aged 2-10 years with aplastic anemia, due to receive a stem cell transplant. Each CDR3 is given with its conserved first and last residue. The D gene is left open where the match is weak. Size is stated for part of the rows, as once, few or many counts, or as a class when the clone is expanded.

J: TRBJ2-3; size: -; D: -; V: TRBV19; DNA: TGTGCCAGTAGCGAACCCTCATGGGGCACAGATACGCAGTATTTT; CDR3: CASSEPSWGTDTQYF
J: TRBJ2-5; size: -; D: TRBD2; V: TRBV7-8; DNA: TGTGCCAGCAGCTCGACAACTAGCGGGGGGACTCGAAGGTACTTC; CDR3: CASSSTTSGGTRRYF
J: TRBJ1-6; size: -; D: -; V: TRBV20-1; DNA: TGCAGTGCTGCGCTGAATTCACCCCTCCACTTT; CDR3: CSAALNSPLHF
J: TRBJ2-3; size: few; D: TRBD2; V: TRBV7-6; DNA: TGTGCCAGCAGCTGGCAGCGGGAGATTAGCACAGATACGCAGTATTTT; CDR3: CASSWQREISTDTQYF
J: TRBJ2-5; size: many; D: TRBD1; V: TRBV5-1; DNA: TGCGCCAGCAGCTTGGGAAGACAGGGGTACCAAGAGACCCAGTACTTC; CDR3: CASSLGRQGYQETQYF
J: TRBJ2-1; size: -; D: -; V: TRBV9; DNA: TGTGCCAGCAGCGTAGCTCCGTGGGACGAAAATGAGCAGTTCTTC; CDR3: CASSVAPWDENEQFF
J: TRBJ2-3; size: -; D: TRBD2; V: TRBV5-1; DNA: TGCGCCAGCAGCACACTAGCGGGGGGGACCACAGATACGCAGTATTTT; CDR3: CASSTLAGGTTDTQYF
J: TRBJ1-5; size: -; D: -; V: TRBV12-3/TRBV12-4; DNA: TGTGCCAGCAGCCCCGGGGGAGGTACCAATCAGCCCCAGCATTTT; CDR3: CASSPGGGTNQPQHF
J: TRBJ2-1; size: -; D: TRBD2; V: TRBV28; DNA: TGTGCCAGCAGTTACCCGACTAGCGGGGGTTACAATGAGCAGTTCTTC; CDR3: CASSYPTSGGYNEQFF
J: TRBJ2-1; size: many; D: TRBD1; V: TRBV29-1; DNA: TGCAGCGTTGAAGGGGTGGAAAGGACAGGGAGCTCCTACAATGAGCAGTTCTTC; CDR3: CSVEGVERTGSSYNEQFF
J: TRBJ1-5; size: many; D: -; V: TRBV12-3/TRBV12-4; DNA: TGTGCCAGCAGTTTGGCGGAGAATCAGCCCCAGCATTTT; CDR3: CASSLAENQPQHF
J: TRBJ1-2; size: -; D: TRBD1; V: TRBV15; DNA: TGTGCCACCAGCCCACTCAGGGACAGTGGCTATGGCTACACCTTC; CDR3: CATSPLRDSGYGYTF
J: TRBJ2-2; size: -; D: -; V: TRBV21-1; DNA: TGTGCCAGCAGCAAAGTTTTGGGCCGATGGAACACCGGGGAGCTGTTTTTT; CDR3: CASSKVLGRWNTGELFF
J: TRBJ1-6; size: few; D: -; V: TRBV7-8; DNA: TGTGCCAGCAGGGGGGACTGGGGGGGAGTGGGGAATTCACCCCTCCACTTT; CDR3: CASRGDWGGVGNSPLHF
J: TRBJ2-2; size: many; D: -; V: TRBV5-1; DNA: TGCGCCAGCAGCCCGACAGGTTACACCGGGGAGCTGTTTTTT; CDR3: CASSPTGYTGELFF
J: TRBJ2-1; size: few; D: TRBD2; V: TRBV29-1; DNA: TGCAGCGTTGGGCGGGAGTCCAATGAGCAGTTCTTC; CDR3: CSVGRESNEQFF
J: TRBJ2-5; size: few; D: TRBD1; V: TRBV20-1; DNA: TGCAGTGCTGCTTACAGGGGTCTGGTCCAAGAGACCCAGTACTTC; CDR3: CSAAYRGLVQETQYF
J: TRBJ2-3; size: once; D: -; V: TRBV28; DNA: TGTGCCAGCAACGTGGGCGGAAGCACAGATACGCAGTATTTT; CDR3: CASNVGGSTDTQYF
J: TRBJ2-1; size: many; D: TRBD2; V: TRBV5-1; DNA: TGCGCCAGCAGCTTGGCTGAAGCGGGAGGGCCGGGCAATGAGCAGTTCTTC; CDR3: CASSLAEAGGPGNEQFF
J: TRBJ2-2; size: many; D: TRBD2; V: TRBV5-1; DNA: TGCGCCAGCAGCGGCGGGGGGAACACCGGGGAGCTGTTTTTT; CDR3: CASSGGGNTGELFF
J: TRBJ2-5; size: -; D: -; V: TRBV3-1; DNA: TGTGCCAGCAGCCAAGATCGAGGGCAGTATAAGACCCAGTACTTC; CDR3: CASSQDRGQYKTQYF
J: TRBJ2-7; size: -; D: -; V: TRBV6-1; DNA: TGTGCCAGCAGTGAAGTGGGATACTACGAGCAGTACTTC; CDR3: CASSEVGYYEQYF
J: TRBJ2-1; size: -; D: -; V: TRBV3-1; DNA: TGTGCCAGCAGCCAAGAATCGCCCACTGAGCAGTTCTTC; CDR3: CASSQESPTEQFF
J: TRBJ2-1; size: few; D: TRBD2; V: TRBV4-2; DNA: TGTGCCAGCAGCCAAGGGTGGCGGGGGGAGCTCAATGAGCAGTTCTTC; CDR3: CASSQGWRGELNEQFF
J: TRBJ2-7; size: -; D: TRBD2; V: TRBV4-1; DNA: TGCGCCAGCAGCCCCCCCGAGAGACTAGCGGGAAGGTTACGACAGCAGTACTTC; CDR3: CASSPPERLAGRLRQQYF
J: TRBJ2-1; size: -; D: TRBD2; V: TRBV20-1; DNA: TGCAGTGCTGAAACTAGCGGGGGGAGCAATGAGCAGTTCTTC; CDR3: CSAETSGGSNEQFF
J: TRBJ2-1; size: many; D: -; V: TRBV14; DNA: TGTGCCAGCAGCCCTTTGGGGCGGGCCAGTGGCTCTACTGAGCAGTTCTTC; CDR3: CASSPLGRASGSTEQFF
J: TRBJ2-1; size: few; D: -; V: TRBV7-8; DNA: TGTGCCAGCAGCCCAGTCGGCAAATTCTCTCTCAATGAGCAGTTCTTC; CDR3: CASSPVGKFSLNEQFF
J: TRBJ1-2; size: many; D: -; V: TRBV5-1; DNA: TGCGCCAGCACCTTAGGAGGGGATAACTATGGCTACACCTTC; CDR3: CASTLGGDNYGYTF
J: TRBJ2-7; size: -; D: TRBD2; V: TRBV11-2; DNA: TGTGCCAGCACCCAGGAGGCGGGGGGCGAGCAGTACTTC; CDR3: CASTQEAGGEQYF
J: TRBJ2-7; size: few; D: -; V: TRBV7-9; DNA: TGTGCCAGCAGCGCCCCCGGGGACTACGAGCAGTACTTC; CDR3: CASSAPGDYEQYF
J: TRBJ2-1; size: -; D: -; V: TRBV5-1; DNA: TGCGCCAGCAGCCAAGGACCCCTGGAGTACAATGAGCAGTTCTTC; CDR3: CASSQGPLEYNEQFF
J: TRBJ2-7; size: few; D: -; V: TRBV5-1; DNA: TGCGCCAGCAGCTTATTAGTTTCGAGTTCTCGCTCCTACGAGCAGTACTTC; CDR3: CASSLLVSSSRSYEQYF
J: TRBJ1-5; size: -; D: -; V: TRBV29-1; DNA: TGCAGCGTTGAAGGTGGGTCGGACGCCCGGGGACATTTT; CDR3: CSVEGGSDARGHF
J: TRBJ2-1; size: many; D: -; V: TRBV29-1; DNA: TGCAGCGGGAGTGGAGGGGTTGAATACAATGAGCAGTTCTTC; CDR3: CSGSGGVEYNEQFF
J: TRBJ1-2; size: few; D: -; V: TRBV6-2/TRBV6-3; DNA: TGTGCCAGCAGTCGGTCCGAATGGGCCTACACCTTC; CDR3: CASSRSEWAYTF
J: TRBJ1-1; size: many; D: -; V: TRBV5-1; DNA: TGCGCCAGCAGCTTTGGGGGCGCAAGGGACACTGAAGCTTTCTTT; CDR3: CASSFGGARDTEAFF
J: TRBJ2-7; size: -; D: -; V: TRBV15; DNA: TGTGCCACCTCCCAGGACGGGGGATCCTACGAGCAGTACTTC; CDR3: CATSQDGGSYEQYF
J: TRBJ2-2; size: many; D: -; V: TRBV5-1; DNA: TGCGCCAGCAGCTTGGCCGGGACTAACACCGGGGAGCTGTTTTTT; CDR3: CASSLAGTNTGELFF
J: TRBJ2-5; size: -; D: TRBD1; V: TRBV5-5; DNA: TGTGCCAGCAGCCCGGAGGGACAGGGGTTAGAGACCCAGTACTTC; CDR3: CASSPEGQGLETQYF
J: TRBJ2-1; size: many; D: TRBD2; V: TRBV5-1; DNA: TGCGCCAGCAGCCCGACTAGCGGGACCCCCCTCCCGTACAATGAGCAGTTCTTC; CDR3: CASSPTSGTPLPYNEQFF
J: TRBJ2-7; size: -; D: TRBD2; V: TRBV7-2; DNA: TGTGCCAGCAGCTTAGATACTAGCGGGGGTCGGAACGAGCAGTACTTC; CDR3: CASSLDTSGGRNEQYF
J: TRBJ1-6; size: many; D: -; V: TRBV25-1; DNA: TGTGCCAGCAGTACGCAGGGCTATAATTCACCCCTCCACTTT; CDR3: CASSTQGYNSPLHF
J: TRBJ2-3; size: -; D: TRBD2; V: TRBV10-2; DNA: TGCGCCAGCACCTCACTAGCGACTAGCACAGATACGCAGTATTTT; CDR3: CASTSLATSTDTQYF